The clone carrying this T cell receptor beta chain was detected once. Clones were read by immunoSEQ multiplex PCR, and TCRdb kept only the in-frame ones, dropping some. The table lists about 330,000 clones, under 95% of them singletons. Enrolled through a virtual design, the participants were between roughly 18 and 95 years of age and came from 24 US areas. The source of the sample is a study of blood T cell repertoires in COVID-19. This TCR was sampled from a woman under 40 who had recovered from COVID-19. Material: PBMCs or T cells enriched from blood (not recorded which).

The CDR3 region is CASSKINPGLERSNEQFF. The DNA for the CDR3 is TGTGCCAGCAGCAAAATAAACCCGGGACTAGAAAGGTCTAATGAGCAGTTCTTC. The chain couples TRBV21-1 to TRBJ2-1; TRBD2 reflects the table's D call only, with no check against the DNA. TRBV21-1 is labeled a pseudogene. CDR3 length: 18 residues.